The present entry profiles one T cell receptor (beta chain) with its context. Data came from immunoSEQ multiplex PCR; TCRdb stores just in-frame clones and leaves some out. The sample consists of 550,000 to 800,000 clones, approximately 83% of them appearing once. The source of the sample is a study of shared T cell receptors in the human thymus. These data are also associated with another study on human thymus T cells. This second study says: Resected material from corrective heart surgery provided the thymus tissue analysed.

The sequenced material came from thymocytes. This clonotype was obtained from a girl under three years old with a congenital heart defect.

The DNA for the CDR3 is TGCGCCAGCAGTGGGACAAGGGGGACCCAGTACTTC. It yields the protein CASSGTRGTQYF. The V and J genes are TRBV10-1 and TRBJ2-5; possible D gene TRBD1, 5 bases. This CDR3 is 12 amino acids long. V gave up 4 bases and J gave up 7 bases, with 10 bases separating them. Germline CDR1 is WNHNN and CDR2 is SYGVQD (reference sequence).